This T cell receptor beta chain emerged from a study of OX40 agonist ivuxolimab in advanced cancers. Study-level results: Dosing at 0.1 to 3.0 mg/kg was accompanied by clonal expansion of CD4+ and CD8+ blood T cells by week 6. CD8+ T cells averaged more expanded clones than CD4+.

As for this clone: Its antigen is currently unknown.

Profiling relied on immunoSEQ multiplex PCR, and the TCRdb table lists in-frame clones only, not all of them. In the table there are tens of thousands of clones, over 80% of which are singletons. This CDR3 is built from 16 residues. CDR1 is PRHDT and CDR2 is FYEKMQ in the germline V gene (reference sequence). Losses at the gene ends were 5 bases for V and 2 bases for J; bases not matched to a gene: 7. This sample comprised CD4+ or CD8+ T cells sorted from blood, obtained in a trial of the OX40 agonist ivuxolimab. The chain joins TRBV13 to TRBJ2-1; 9 nucleotides align to TRBD2. The source of this sequence is an adult with an advanced solid tumor such as melanoma, head and neck, liver or kidney cancer. In DNA form, the CDR3 reads TGTGCCAGCAGCCTAAGAGCGGGGGGCCCCTACAATGAGCAGTTCTTC. Its protein product is CASSLRAGGPYNEQFF.